Shown below are 14 T cell receptor beta chains from a single sample sequenced in a study of T cells in women clearing cervical HPV infection. Using immunoSEQ multiplex PCR, the repertoire was profiled, and TCRdb retains in-frame clones only, with some absent. The sample data list about 24,000 clones. The specimen sequenced was blood buffy coat. The receptors originated from a woman aged 18 to 75 with a cervical HPV16 infection that either progressed to CIN3+ or cleared (not recorded which).

With regard to this clone: The CDR3 extends 3 residues past the end of the read, so its final part is completed from the germline J gene. The gene calls are TRBV5-1 and TRBJ2-7; maybe TRBD1 (6 bases). The germline CDR1 and CDR2 sequences are SGHRS and YFSETQ. The CDR3 runs 14 residues. The V and J ends lost 4 bases and 1 base respectively, with 12 bases between them. The CDR3 reads CASSLQGRSYEQYF. The sequenced part of the CDR3 DNA is TGCGCCAGCAGCCTACAGGGTCGTTCCTACGAG.

A note on this clone: Read coverage stops 3 residues before the CDR3 terminus; the germline J gene supplies the remainder. The chain combines TRBV2 with TRBJ2-7, with 9 nucleotides matching TRBD2. J lost 6 bases, V lost 5 bases, and 11 bases had no gene match. From germline, CDR1 is SNHLY and CDR2 FYNNEI. This CDR3 contains 15 residues. The DNA read from the CDR3 is TGTGCCAGCAGTACCTTAGCGGGAGCAGCTAGCGAG. Its translation is CASSTLAGAASE. The entire CDR3 is CASSTLAGAASEQYF.

As concerns this clone: A read error may produce the germline difference seen at one junction end. The CDR3 end lies 3 residues beyond the end of the read and is filled in from the germline J gene. This sequence joins TRBV5-1 and TRBJ1-3; 8 bases agree with TRBD1. In germline, CDR1 is SGHRS, CDR2 YFSETQ. This CDR3 spans 16 amino acids. Here the CDR3 reads CASSSGQGSAGNTIYF. The part of the CDR3 DNA that was read is TGCGCCAGCAGCTCTGGACAGGGAAGCGCTGGAAACACA.

Points on this clone: The read ends 3 residues shy of where the CDR3 ends; the end is completed using the germline J gene. The J gene is TRBJ2-3, the V gene TRBV5-1, with a weak D call TRBD1 (5 bases). The CDR3 runs to 15 residues. Trimming took off 4 bases at V and 0 bases at J, with 12 bases between the two ends. Germline CDR1 and CDR2: SGHRS and YFSETQ. This chain's CDR3 is CASSLDTPSTDTQYF. CDR3 DNA (partial): TGCGCCAGCAGCCTGGACACCCCAAGCACAGATACG.

As concerns this clone: The CDR3 end is not reached by the read, which stops 3 residues before it; the germline J gene fills it in. The genes are TRBV19 and TRBJ2-2; 8 bases align to TRBD1. The CDR3 length is 16 residues. In germline, CDR1 is LNHDA, CDR2 SQIVND (reference sequence). The CDR3 region is CASSKLQGATNEKLFF. The CDR3 DNA, read in part, is TGTGCCAGTAGTAAACTTCAGGGGGCAACTAATGAAAAG.

CDR3 protein: CASSLEAASSSGNTIYF. The sequenced part of the CDR3 DNA is TGCGCCAGCAGCTTGGAGGCAGCGTCAAGCTCTGGAAACACC. J is TRBJ1-3 and V is TRBV5-1; D unclear. The CDR3 end falls 3 residues outside the read, so it is completed with the germline J gene. Looked up from germline, CDR1 is SGHRS and CDR2 is YFSETQ. The CDR3 consists of 17 residues. V lost 0 bases, J lost 0 bases, and 13 bases lay in between.

With regard to this clone: The read ends 3 residues early relative to the CDR3; the germline J gene fills the gap. The V call is TRBV20-1, the J call TRBJ2-2; TRBD1 aligns across 7 bases. This CDR3 is 18 amino acids long. Looked up from germline, CDR1 is DFQATT and CDR2 is SNEGSKA (reference sequence). The CDR3 here is CSARGTGRDIHSNSPLFF. The sequenced CDR3 bases are TGCAGTGCTAGAGGGACAGGCCGCGATATCCACTCAAATTCACCG.

Turning to this clone: Coverage ceases 3 residues before the CDR3 finishes, and the germline J gene fills in the end. The V and J genes are TRBV9 and TRBJ2-7, with D perhaps matching TRBD2 (6 bases). In germline, CDR1 is SGDLS, CDR2 YYNGEE. The CDR3 length is 15 residues. V was trimmed by 4 bases and J by 4 bases, leaving 18 bases between them. The chain's CDR3 is CASSTSGGVLYEQYF. The sequenced CDR3 bases are TGTGCCAGCAGCACAAGTGGCGGGGTTCTTTACGAG.

As concerns this clone: The CDR3 end falls 3 residues outside the read, so it is completed with the germline J gene. The J gene is TRBJ1-5, the V gene TRBV2; D is undetermined. Germline V gene lookup returns CDR1 SNHLY and CDR2 FYNNEI. This CDR3 is 13 amino acids long. Trimming pared 7 bases from V and 7 bases from J, leaving 14 bases between. The CDR3 loop is CASTDHARQPQHF. CDR3 DNA, as far as it was read: TGTGCCAGCACTGACCACGCTAGGCAGCCC.

Remarks on this clone: Read coverage stops 3 residues before the CDR3 terminus; the germline J gene supplies the remainder. The same CDR3 arises from other DNA sequences in this sample as well. This chain joins TRBV7-9 and TRBJ1-2; 7 bases are shared with TRBD1. Germline V gives CDR1 SEHNR, CDR2 FQNEAQ (reference sequence). There are 13 residues in the CDR3. CDR3 amino acids: CASSLGRGYDYTF. Partial CDR3 DNA: TGTGCCAGCAGCTTAGGCAGGGGGTACGAC.

With respect to this clone: Read coverage stops 3 residues before the CDR3 terminus; the germline J gene supplies the remainder. The V gene is TRBV7-9, the J gene TRBJ1-2; tentative D call: TRBD1 (5 bases). This CDR3 is 15 amino acids long. Per germline, CDR1 SEHNR and CDR2 FQNEAQ (reference sequence). The DNA read from the CDR3 is TGTGCCAGCAGCTTATTGGGGACTAGCAAAGAGCCC. Translation gives CASSLLGTSKEP. Given in full, the CDR3 is CASSLLGTSKEPYTF.

Remarks on this clone: Coverage ceases 3 residues before the CDR3 finishes, and the germline J gene fills in the end. The chain carries TRBV20-1 and TRBJ2-1, with D maybe TRBD2 (5 bases). V was cut by 4 bases and J by 6 bases, with 22 bases left in between. Per the germline V gene, CDR1 is DFQATT and CDR2 is SNEGSKA (reference sequence). This CDR3 region has 16 residues. CDR3 bases read: TGCAGTGCTACGTTTATAATGAGGGTAAGCTCCAATGAG. Translated, it gives CSATFIMRVSSNE. From start to end, the CDR3 is CSATFIMRVSSNEQFF.

To note about this clone: The read ends 3 residues before the CDR3 terminus; that terminus is restored from the germline J gene. J is TRBJ2-3 and V is TRBV7-3, with 7 positions matching TRBD1. V shed 1 base and J 2 bases; nucleotides not matched to a gene: 3. The length of the CDR3 is 15 residues. Looked up from germline, CDR1 is SGHTA and CDR2 is FQGTGA. The CDR3 is CASSLMGQFTDTQYF. The covered CDR3 bases are TGTGCCAGCAGCTTAATGGGACAGTTCACAGATACG.

About this clone: The CDR3 end falls 3 residues outside the read, so it is completed with the germline J gene. The genes are TRBV27 and TRBJ2-7, with 8 bases aligning to TRBD1. There are 15 residues in the CDR3. The germline V gene has CDR1 MNHEY and CDR2 SMNVEV (reference sequence). The trim removed 3 bases at V and 5 bases at J, leaving 9 bases unmatched. CDR3 loop: CASSFSGQGLDEQYF. CDR3 DNA (partial): TGTGCCAGCAGTTTTTCAGGACAGGGTCTCGACGAG.